Following are 3 T cell receptor beta chains from one sample sequenced in a study of naive and memory T cell subsets. A UMI-containing oligonucleotide was joined by 3' ligation to the TCR cDNA template. Four PCR rounds used nested alpha and beta constant region primers plus the SP2 primer. TCRdb independently ran MiXCR on the 5' RACE reads; one entry per CDR3 protein. In the table there are over 45,000 distinct CDR3 sequences, 7.6% of which are singletons. These receptors all stem from a female donor in good health.

This CDR3 reads CASSYLATYGAFF. Written as DNA, the CDR3 is TGTGCCAGCAGTTACCTAGCGACGTACGGAGCTTTCTTT. The chain links TRBV6-2 or TRBV6-3 to TRBJ1-1; D gene ambiguous. Germline-derived CDR1 and CDR2 are MNHEY and SVGEGT. This CDR3 spans 13 amino acids. V lost 2 bases to trimming and J lost 10 bases, with 14 bases between them.

This clonotype has only a few counts. The chain uses TRBV18 and TRBJ1-2; 8 bases map to TRBD1. Per the germline V gene, CDR1 is KGHSH and CDR2 is LQKENI. Germline trimming cut 3 bases from V and 2 bases from J; bases unmatched to any gene: 5. The CDR3 extends over 15 amino acids. CDR3 bases: TGTGCCAGCTCACCCTCCGGACAGGGCAACTATGGCTACACCTTC. This sequence encodes CASSPSGQGNYGYTF.

V gene TRBV12-3 or TRBV12-4 combines with J gene TRBJ2-1; D remains unclear. The V gene lost 3 bases and the J gene lost 0 bases, with 12 bases spanning the gap. There are 16 residues in the CDR3. The CDR3 sequence is CASSFAAISSYNEQFF. Here the CDR3 DNA reads TGTGCCAGCAGTTTCGCCGCTATCAGCTCCTACAATGAGCAGTTCTTC.